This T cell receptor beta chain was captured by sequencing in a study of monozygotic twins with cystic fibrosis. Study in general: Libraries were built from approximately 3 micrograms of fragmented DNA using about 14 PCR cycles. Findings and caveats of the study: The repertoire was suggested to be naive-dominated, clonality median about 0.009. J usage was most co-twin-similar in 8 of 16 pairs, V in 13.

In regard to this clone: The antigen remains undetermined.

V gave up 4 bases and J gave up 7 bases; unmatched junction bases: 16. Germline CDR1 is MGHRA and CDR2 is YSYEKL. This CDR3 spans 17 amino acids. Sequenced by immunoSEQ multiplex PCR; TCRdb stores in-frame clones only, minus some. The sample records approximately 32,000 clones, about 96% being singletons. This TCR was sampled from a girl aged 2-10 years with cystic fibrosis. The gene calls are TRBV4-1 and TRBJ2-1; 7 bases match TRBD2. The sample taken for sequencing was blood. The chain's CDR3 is CASSRLFDRGRRNEQFF. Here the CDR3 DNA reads TGCGCCAGCAGCCGCCTCTTCGATCGCGGGAGAAGGAATGAGCAGTTCTTC.